Listed here is a single TCR beta chain. The data are from a study of CD8+ T cells in alopecia areata. Treatment reported: oral pan-JAK inhibitor, 5-10 mg twice daily. Following extraction, RNA underwent reverse transcription to cDNA, which served as the sequencing template. Measured with immunoSEQ multiplex PCR; TCRdb has only the in-frame clones, and not every one. The data contain 270,000 or so clones, about 62% of them seen just once; the ten biggest clones take up 1.8%. The sequencing used CD4+ T cells sorted from blood, collected at week 24, from a patient treated with tofacitinib. The sequence was collected from a human donor with alopecia areata.

This CDR3 reads CAWSETYQETQYF. CDR3 nucleotides: TGTGCCTGGAGTGAGACGTACCAAGAGACCCAGTACTTC. The chain links TRBV30 to TRBJ2-5; D unclear. Between the trimmed V and J ends, which lost 1 base and 0 bases, there was a span of 6 bases. The CDR3 sequence is 13 residues long. Germline-derived CDR1 and CDR2 are GTSNPN and SVGIG (reference sequence).